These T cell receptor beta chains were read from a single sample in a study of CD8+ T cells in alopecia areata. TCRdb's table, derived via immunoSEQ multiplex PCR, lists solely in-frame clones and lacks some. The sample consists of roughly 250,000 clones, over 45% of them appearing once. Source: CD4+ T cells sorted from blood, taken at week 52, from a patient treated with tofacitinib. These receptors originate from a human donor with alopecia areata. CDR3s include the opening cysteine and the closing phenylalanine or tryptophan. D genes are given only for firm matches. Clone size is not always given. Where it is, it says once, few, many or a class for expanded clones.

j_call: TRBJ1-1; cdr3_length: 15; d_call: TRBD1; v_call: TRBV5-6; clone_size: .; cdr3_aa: CASSSWGTGNTEAFF; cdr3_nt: TGTGCCAGCAGCTCTTGGGGGACAGGGAACACTGAAGCTTTCTTT
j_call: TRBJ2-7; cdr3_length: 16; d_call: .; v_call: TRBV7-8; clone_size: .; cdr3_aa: CASSPIVGAWSYEQYF; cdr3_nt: TGTGCCAGCAGCCCCATAGTGGGGGCATGGAGCTACGAGCAGTACTTC
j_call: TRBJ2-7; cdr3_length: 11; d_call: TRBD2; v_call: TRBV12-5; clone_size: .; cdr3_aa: CASGSGGEQYF; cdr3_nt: TGTGCTAGTGGTTCGGGGGGCGAGCAGTACTTC
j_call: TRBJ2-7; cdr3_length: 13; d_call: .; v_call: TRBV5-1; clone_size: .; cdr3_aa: CASSLDPEGEQYF; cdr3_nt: TGCGCCAGCAGCTTAGACCCTGAGGGCGAGCAGTACTTC
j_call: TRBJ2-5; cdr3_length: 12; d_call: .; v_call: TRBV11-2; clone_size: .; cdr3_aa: CASSLGTAAQYF; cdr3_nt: TGTGCCAGCAGCTTAGGGACGGCGGCCCAGTACTTC
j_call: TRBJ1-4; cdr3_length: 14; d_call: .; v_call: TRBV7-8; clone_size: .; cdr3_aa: CASSLERESEKLFF; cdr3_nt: TGTGCCAGCAGCTTAGAAAGGGAGAGTGAAAAACTGTTTTTT
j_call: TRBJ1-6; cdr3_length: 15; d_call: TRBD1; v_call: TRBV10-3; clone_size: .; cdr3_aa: CAISRGQAHNSPLHF; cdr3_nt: TGTGCCATCAGCCGAGGACAGGCGCATAATTCACCCCTCCACTTT
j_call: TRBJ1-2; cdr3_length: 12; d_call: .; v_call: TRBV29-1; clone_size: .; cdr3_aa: CSVVEQVYGYTF; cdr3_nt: TGCAGCGTTGTGGAACAGGTTTACGGCTACACCTTC
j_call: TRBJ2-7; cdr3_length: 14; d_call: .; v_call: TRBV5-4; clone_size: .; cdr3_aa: CASSLGSVSYEQYF; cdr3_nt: TGTGCCAGCAGCTTAGGATCCGTCTCCTACGAGCAGTACTTC
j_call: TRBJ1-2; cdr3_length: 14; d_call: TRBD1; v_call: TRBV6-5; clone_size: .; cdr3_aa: CASSYRTGSGGYTF; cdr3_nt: TGTGCCAGCAGTTATAGGACAGGGAGCGGCGGCTACACCTTC
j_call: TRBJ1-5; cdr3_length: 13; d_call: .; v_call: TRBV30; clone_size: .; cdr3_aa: CAWSNRVNQPQHF; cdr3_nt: TGTGCCTGGAGTAACAGGGTTAATCAGCCCCAGCATTTT
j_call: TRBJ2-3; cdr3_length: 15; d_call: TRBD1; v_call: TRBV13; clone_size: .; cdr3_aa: CASSPDRGNTDTQYF; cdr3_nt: TGTGCCAGCAGCCCTGACAGGGGCAACACAGATACGCAGTATTTT
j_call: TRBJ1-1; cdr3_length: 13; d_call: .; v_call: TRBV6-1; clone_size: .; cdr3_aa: CASSDRGYTEAFF; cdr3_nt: TGTGCCAGCAGTGATCGGGGGTACACTGAAGCTTTCTTT
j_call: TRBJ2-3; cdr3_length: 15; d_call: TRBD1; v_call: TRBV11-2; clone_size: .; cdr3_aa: CASSSAGGAADTQYF; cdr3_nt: TGTGCCAGCAGCTCCGCAGGGGGCGCGGCAGATACGCAGTATTTT
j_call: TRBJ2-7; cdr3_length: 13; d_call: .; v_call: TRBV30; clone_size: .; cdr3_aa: CAWRATSSYEQYF; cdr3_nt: TGTGCCTGGAGGGCCACTAGCTCCTACGAGCAGTACTTC
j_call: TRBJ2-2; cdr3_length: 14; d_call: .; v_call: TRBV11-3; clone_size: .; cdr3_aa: CASSKQGDTGELFF; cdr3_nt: TGTGCCAGCAGCAAACAGGGAGACACCGGGGAGCTGTTTTTT
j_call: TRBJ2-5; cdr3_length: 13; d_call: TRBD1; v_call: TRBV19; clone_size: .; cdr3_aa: CASSRDRQETQYF; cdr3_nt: TGTGCCAGTTCCCGGGACAGGCAGGAGACCCAGTACTTC
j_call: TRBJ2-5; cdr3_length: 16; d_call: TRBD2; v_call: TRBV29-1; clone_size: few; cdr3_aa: CSVSYRLAGTQETQYF; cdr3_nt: TGCAGCGTTAGTTACAGACTAGCGGGGACACAAGAGACCCAGTACTTC
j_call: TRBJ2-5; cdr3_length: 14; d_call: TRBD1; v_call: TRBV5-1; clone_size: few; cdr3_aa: CASSTGQGQETQYF; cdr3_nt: TGCGCCAGCAGCACTGGACAGGGACAAGAGACCCAGTACTTC
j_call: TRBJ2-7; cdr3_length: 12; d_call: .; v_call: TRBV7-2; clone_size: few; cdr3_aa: CASSLVPYEQYF; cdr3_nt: TGTGCCAGCAGCTTAGTCCCCTACGAGCAGTACTTC
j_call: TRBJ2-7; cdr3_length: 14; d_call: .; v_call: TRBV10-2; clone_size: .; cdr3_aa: CATTYGGPLYEQYF; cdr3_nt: TGCGCCACCACCTACGGGGGACCCCTTTACGAGCAGTACTTC
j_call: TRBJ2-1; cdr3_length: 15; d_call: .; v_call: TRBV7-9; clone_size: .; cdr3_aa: CASSAGQSSYNEQFF; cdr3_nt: TGTGCCAGCAGCGCGGGACAGAGCTCCTACAATGAGCAGTTCTTC
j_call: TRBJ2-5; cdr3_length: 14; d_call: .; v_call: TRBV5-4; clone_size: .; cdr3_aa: CASSRRVGKETQYF; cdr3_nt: TGTGCCAGCTCAAGGAGGGTCGGGAAAGAGACCCAGTACTTC
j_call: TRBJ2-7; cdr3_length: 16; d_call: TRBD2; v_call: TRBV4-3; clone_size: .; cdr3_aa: CASSQVLAGGSYEQYF; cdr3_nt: TGCGCCAGCAGCCAAGTTTTAGCGGGGGGGTCCTACGAGCAGTACTTC
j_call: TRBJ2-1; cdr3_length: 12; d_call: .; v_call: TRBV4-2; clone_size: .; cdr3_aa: CASSQVANEQFF; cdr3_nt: TGTGCCAGCAGCCAAGTGGCTAATGAGCAGTTCTTC
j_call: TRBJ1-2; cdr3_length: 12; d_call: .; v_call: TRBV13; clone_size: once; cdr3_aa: CASSFSTAGYTF; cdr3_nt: TGTGCCAGCAGCTTCTCAACGGCAGGCTACACCTTC
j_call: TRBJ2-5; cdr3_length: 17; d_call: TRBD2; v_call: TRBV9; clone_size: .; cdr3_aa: CASSPNTRTSGGETQYF; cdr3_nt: TGTGCCAGCAGCCCCAATACCCGGACTAGCGGGGGCGAGACCCAGTACTTC
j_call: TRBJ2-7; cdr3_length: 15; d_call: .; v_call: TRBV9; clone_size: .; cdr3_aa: CASSVALGGAYEQYF; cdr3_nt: TGTGCCAGCAGCGTAGCCCTGGGCGGGGCCTACGAGCAGTACTTC
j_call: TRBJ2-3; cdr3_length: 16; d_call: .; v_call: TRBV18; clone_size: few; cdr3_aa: CASSPLAPISTDTQYF; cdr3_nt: TGTGCCAGCTCACCACTAGCGCCTATAAGCACAGATACGCAGTATTTT
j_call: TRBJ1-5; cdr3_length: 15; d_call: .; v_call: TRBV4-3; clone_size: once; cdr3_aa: CASSQDRWVDQPQHF; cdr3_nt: TGCGCCAGCAGCCAAGATCGGTGGGTTGACCAGCCCCAGCATTTT
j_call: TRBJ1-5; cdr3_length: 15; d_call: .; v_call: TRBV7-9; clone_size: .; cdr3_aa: CASSSQGRGNQPQHF; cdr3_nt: TGTGCCAGCAGCTCACAGGGAAGGGGCAATCAGCCCCAGCATTTT
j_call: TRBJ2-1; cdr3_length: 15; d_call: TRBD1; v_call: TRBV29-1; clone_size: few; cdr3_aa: CSVIKGAMSSNEQFF; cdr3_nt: TGCAGCGTTATAAAGGGGGCGATGTCCAGCAATGAGCAGTTCTTC
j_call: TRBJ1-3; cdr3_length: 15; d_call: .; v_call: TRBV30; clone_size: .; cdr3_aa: CAWSLLNPSGNTIYF; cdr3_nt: TGTGCCTGGAGCCTTCTAAATCCCTCTGGAAACACCATATATTTT
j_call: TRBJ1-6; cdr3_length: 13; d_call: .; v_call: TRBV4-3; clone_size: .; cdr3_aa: CASSQRSLSPLHF; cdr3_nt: TGCGCCAGCAGCCAAAGGTCCCTTTCACCCCTCCACTTT
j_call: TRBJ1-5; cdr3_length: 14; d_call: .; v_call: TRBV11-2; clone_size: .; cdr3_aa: CASSPQGPGQPQHF; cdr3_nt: TGTGCCAGCAGCCCCCAGGGGCCGGGTCAGCCCCAGCATTTT
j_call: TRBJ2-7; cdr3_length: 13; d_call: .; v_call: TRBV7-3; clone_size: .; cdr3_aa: CASSLTFGYEQYF; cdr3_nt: TGTGCCAGCAGCTTAACGTTCGGCTACGAGCAGTACTTC
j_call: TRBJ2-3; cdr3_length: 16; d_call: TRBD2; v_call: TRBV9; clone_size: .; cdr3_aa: CASSSGTSGETDTQYF; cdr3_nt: TGTGCCAGCAGCTCCGGGACTAGCGGGGAAACAGATACGCAGTATTTT
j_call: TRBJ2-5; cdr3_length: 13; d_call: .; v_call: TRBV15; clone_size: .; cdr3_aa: CATSREQGKTQYF; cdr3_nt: TGTGCCACCAGCAGGGAACAGGGAAAGACCCAGTACTTC
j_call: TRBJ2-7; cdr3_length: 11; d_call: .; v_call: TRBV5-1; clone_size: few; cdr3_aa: CASSLQYEQYF; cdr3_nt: TGCGCCAGCAGCTTGCAGTACGAGCAGTACTTC